Below are 16 T cell receptor beta chains sequenced from a single sample in a study of blood T cell repertoires in COVID-19. Sequencing used immunoSEQ multiplex PCR; TCRdb keeps in-frame clones, though not all of them. This sample has over 80,000 clones; 80% occur once, and the top ten carry about a tenth. The specimen sequenced was peripheral blood. All receptors derive from a woman in her 70s with acute or convalescent COVID-19.

This rearrangement joins TRBV2 to TRBJ2-7; 10 bases map to TRBD2. Trimming cost V 6 bases and J 6 bases; bases outside gene matches: 11. CDR1 and CDR2 (germline): SNHLY, FYNNEI. This CDR3 comprises 15 residues. CDR3 loop: CASRPTLAGAFEQYF. The CDR3 nucleotides read TGTGCCAGCAGACCTACTCTAGCGGGGGCATTCGAGCAGTACTTC.

J is TRBJ2-1 and V is TRBV6-5, with D perhaps matching TRBD2 (5 bases). The germline V gene has CDR1 MNHEY and CDR2 SVGAGI. V was trimmed by 11 bases and J by 10 bases, leaving 12 bases between them. The CDR3 runs 10 residues. DNA for the CDR3: TGTGCCGGAATGGAGCGGGAGCAGTTCTTC. Translating gives CAGMEREQFF.

The V gene is TRBV6-5, the J gene TRBJ1-1; 7 nucleotides match TRBD1. Trimming removed 5 bases from V and 0 bases from J; junction bases left unmatched: 6. This CDR3 spans 15 amino acids. From germline, CDR1 is MNHEY and CDR2 SVGAGI. CDR3 sequence: CASSKGTVLNTEAFF. CDR3 DNA: TGTGCCAGCAGTAAGGGGACAGTTTTGAACACTGAAGCTTTCTTT.

J is TRBJ1-2 and V is TRBV12-3 or TRBV12-4, with D possibly matching TRBD1 (6 bases). With 3 bases removed from V and 4 bases from J, the gap between germline ends came to 9 bases. The CDR3 covers 13 residues. CDR3 residues: CASSFQGPYGYTF. The CDR3 DNA reads as TGTGCCAGCAGTTTTCAGGGGCCCTATGGCTACACCTTC.

This chain connects TRBV2 to TRBJ2-1; no definite D call. This CDR3 spans 14 amino acids. The germline V gene encodes CDR1 SNHLY and CDR2 FYNNEI. Trimming took off 2 bases at V and 0 bases at J, with 5 bases between the two ends. This CDR3 is CASSEISSYNEQFF. The CDR3, as DNA: TGTGCCAGCAGTGAAATTAGCTCCTACAATGAGCAGTTCTTC.

This clone was seen a single time. The chain recombines TRBV7-9 with TRBJ1-1; unclear D gene. V gave up 2 bases and J gave up 2 bases, with 15 bases separating them. The germline gives CDR1 SEHNR, CDR2 FQNEAQ (reference sequence). This CDR3 comprises 16 residues. The CDR3 spells CASSLSGRRGNTEAFF. The CDR3 region has the DNA TGTGCCAGCAGCTTATCGGGCAGACGGGGAAACACTGAAGCTTTCTTT.

The chain carries TRBV11-1 and TRBJ2-1; no clear D. The CDR3 contains 13 residues. The germline gives CDR1 SGHAT, CDR2 FQDESV (reference sequence). The V and J ends lost 5 bases and 9 bases respectively, with 14 bases between them. CDR3 sequence (DNA): TGTGCCAGCAGCCCTACAGTTTTTGGTGAGCAGTTCTTC. Its translation is CASSPTVFGEQFF.

The CDR3 nucleotides read TGCAGCGTTGAAGTCGGGAGTGGGGGTGATACGCAGTATTTT. As protein: CSVEVGSGGDTQYF. The chain couples TRBV29-1 to TRBJ2-3, with D possibly TRBD2 on 6 matching bases. Germline-derived CDR1 and CDR2 are SQVTM and ANQGSEA. Trimming took 1 base from V and 6 from J, leaving 14 bases between them. The CDR3 is 14 residues long.

The rearrangement uses TRBV10-3 and TRBJ2-7; 7 bases fit TRBD1. Germline V gene sequence: CDR1 ENHRY, CDR2 SYGVKD. This CDR3 spans 13 amino acids. V lost 4 bases and J lost 2; bases outside the gene matches: 2. DNA of the CDR3: TGTGCCATCAGTGGAGACAGGGCCTACGAGCAGTACTTC. It is translated as CAISGDRAYEQYF.

The genes are TRBV9 and TRBJ2-5; D is ambiguous. V lost 0 bases and J lost 3, with 15 bases in between. CDR3 length: 16 amino acids. Germline assignment: CDR1 SGDLS and CDR2 YYNGEE. CDR3 sequence reads: CASSVGTTLAEETQYF. For the CDR3, the DNA is TGTGCCAGCAGCGTAGGAACAACTCTGGCGGAAGAGACCCAGTACTTC.

J is TRBJ2-2 and V is TRBV5-1, with TRBD2 matching 9 bases. CDR1 SGHRS and CDR2 YFSETQ come from the germline V gene. J gave up 7 bases and V 8 bases, and 12 bases lay outside the gene matches. This CDR3 region has 15 residues. CDR3 in amino acids: CARYFLAGRGGELFF. The CDR3 region has the DNA TGCGCCAGATATTTCCTAGCGGGACGGGGCGGGGAGCTGTTTTTT.

V and J are TRBV2 and TRBJ1-2; the D is unclear. V gave up 5 bases and J gave up 3 bases, with 4 bases separating them. CDR1 and CDR2 from the germline V gene are SNHLY and FYNNEI. The CDR3 covers 11 residues. In DNA form, the CDR3 reads TGTGCCAGCAGTAGCTACTATGGCTACACCTTC. Encoded protein: CASSSYYGYTF.

This clone has only a few counts. The rearrangement links TRBV5-4 to TRBJ2-1; 9 positions match TRBD1. Germline V CDR1 and CDR2: SGHNT, YYREEE (reference sequence). After removal of 3 bases from V and 4 bases from J, the junction contained 5 bases not matched to a gene. The CDR3 is made up of 15 amino acids. CDR3 DNA: TGTGCCAGCAGCTACGACAGGGGGGAGTACAATGAGCAGTTCTTC. Its protein product is CASSYDRGEYNEQFF. Full variable domain (remainder filled in from reference TRBV5-4 and TRBJ2-1): ETGVTQSPTHLIKTRGQQVTLRCSSQSGHNTVSWYQQALGQGPQFIFQYYREEENGRGNFPPRFSGLQFPNYSSELNVNALELDDSALYLCASSYDRGEYNEQFFGPGTRLTVL.

The chain carries TRBV7-9 and TRBJ1-2, with D tentatively TRBD1 (5 bases). Per germline, CDR1 SEHNR and CDR2 FQNEAQ (reference sequence). CDR3 length: 15 amino acids. V was pared by 2 bases and J by 4 bases, with 14 bases between. CDR3 bases: TGTGCCAGCAGCTTACCAGGGATTTTTACCTATGGCTACACCTTC. Protein product: CASSLPGIFTYGYTF.

The chain uses TRBV28 and TRBJ2-1; possibly TRBD2 for D (6 bases). The ends were cut back, 6 bases at V and 1 base at J, with 13 bases in the middle. Germline CDR1 and CDR2: MDHEN and SYDVKM. The CDR3 has 15 residues. Here the CDR3 DNA reads TGTGCCAGCAGGACGAGTCGGGGGTCCTACAATGAGCAGTTCTTC. Its protein is CASRTSRGSYNEQFF.

V usage is TRBV2 and J usage is TRBJ2-1; D not certain. Germline V CDR1 and CDR2: SNHLY, FYNNEI. This CDR3 region has 14 residues. With 6 bases removed from V and 3 bases from J, the gap between germline ends came to 12 bases. In nucleotides, the CDR3 is TGTGCCAGCAGGAGAACCCTCCTCTACAATGAGCAGTTCTTC. Translated: CASRRTLLYNEQFF. The full variable domain, with the rest looked up from reference TRBV2 and TRBJ2-1, is EPEVTQTPSHQVTQMGQEVILRCVPISNHLYFYWYRQILGQKVEFLVSFYNNEISEKSEIFDDQFSVERPDGSNFTLKIRSTKLEDSAMYFCASRRTLLYNEQFFGPGTRLTVL.